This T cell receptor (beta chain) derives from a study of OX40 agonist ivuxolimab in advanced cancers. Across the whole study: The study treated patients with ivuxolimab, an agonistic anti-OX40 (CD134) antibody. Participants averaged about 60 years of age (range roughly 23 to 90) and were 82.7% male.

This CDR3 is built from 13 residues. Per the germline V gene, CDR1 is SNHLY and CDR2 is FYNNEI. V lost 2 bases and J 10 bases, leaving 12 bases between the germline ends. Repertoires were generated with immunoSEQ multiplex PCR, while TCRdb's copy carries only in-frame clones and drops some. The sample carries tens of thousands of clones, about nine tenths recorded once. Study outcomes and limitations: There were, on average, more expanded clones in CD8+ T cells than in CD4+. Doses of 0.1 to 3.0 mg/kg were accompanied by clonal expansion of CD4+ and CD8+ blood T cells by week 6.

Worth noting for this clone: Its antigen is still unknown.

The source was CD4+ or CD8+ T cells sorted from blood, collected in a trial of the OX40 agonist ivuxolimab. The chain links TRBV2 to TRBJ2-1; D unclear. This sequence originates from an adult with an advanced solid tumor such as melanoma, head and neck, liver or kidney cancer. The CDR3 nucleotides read TGTGCCAGCAGTGAACCTCCGGGCTACGAGCAGTTCTTC. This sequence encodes CASSEPPGYEQFF.